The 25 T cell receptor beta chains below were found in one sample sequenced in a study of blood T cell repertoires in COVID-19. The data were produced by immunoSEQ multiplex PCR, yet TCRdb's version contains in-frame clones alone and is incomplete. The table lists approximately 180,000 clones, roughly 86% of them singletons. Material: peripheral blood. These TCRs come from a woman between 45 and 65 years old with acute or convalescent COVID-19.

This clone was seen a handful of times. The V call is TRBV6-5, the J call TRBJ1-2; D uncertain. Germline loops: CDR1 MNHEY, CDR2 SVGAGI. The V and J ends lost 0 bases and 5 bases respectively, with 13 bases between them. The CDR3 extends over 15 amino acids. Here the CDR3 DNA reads TGTGCCAGCAGTTACTCGAGCTACGGGGAGTATGGCTACACCTTC. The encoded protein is CASSYSSYGEYGYTF.

The CDR3 spells CASSLELTGANYGYTF. In DNA form, the CDR3 reads TGTGCCAGCAGCCTGGAACTCACAGGGGCTAACTATGGCTACACCTTC. The V gene is TRBV5-8, the J gene TRBJ1-2; 7 bases are a match to TRBD1. CDR1 is SGHTS and CDR2 is YDEGEE in the germline V gene. The CDR3 loop spans 16 amino acids. The junction had 9 bases not matched to a gene; V was cut back by 4 bases and J by 0 bases.

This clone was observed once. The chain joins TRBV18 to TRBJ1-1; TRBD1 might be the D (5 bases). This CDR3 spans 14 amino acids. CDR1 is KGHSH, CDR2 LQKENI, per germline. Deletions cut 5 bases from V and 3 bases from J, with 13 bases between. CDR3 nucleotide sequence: TGTGCCAGCTCAGCACTGGGGGGGGACACTGAAGCTTTCTTT. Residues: CASSALGGDTEAFF.

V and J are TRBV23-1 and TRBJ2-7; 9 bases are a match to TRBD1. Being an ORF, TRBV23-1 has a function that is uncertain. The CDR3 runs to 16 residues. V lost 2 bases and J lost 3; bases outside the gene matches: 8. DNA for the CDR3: TGCGCCAGCAGTCAAGGTGGGACAGGGCCCTGCTACGAGCAGTACTTC. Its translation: CASSQGGTGPCYEQYF.

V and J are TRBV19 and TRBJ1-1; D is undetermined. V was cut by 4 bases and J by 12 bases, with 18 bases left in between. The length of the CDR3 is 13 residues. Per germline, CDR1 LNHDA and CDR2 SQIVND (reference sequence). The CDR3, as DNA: TGTGCCAGTAGTACCCTTCCACGAGGGAGAACTTTCTTT. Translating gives CASSTLPRGRTFF. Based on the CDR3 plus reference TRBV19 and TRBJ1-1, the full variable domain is DGGITQSPKYLFRKEGQNVTLSCEQNLNHDAMYWYRQDPGQGLRLIYYSQIVNDFQKGDIAEGYSVSREKKESFPLTVTSAQKNPTAFYLCASSTLPRGRTFFGQGTRLTVV.

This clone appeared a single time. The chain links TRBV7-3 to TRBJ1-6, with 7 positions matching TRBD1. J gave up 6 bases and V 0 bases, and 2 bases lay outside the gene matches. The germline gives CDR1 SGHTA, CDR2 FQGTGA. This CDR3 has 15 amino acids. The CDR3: CASSLTGGGNSPLHF. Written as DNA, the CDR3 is TGTGCCAGCAGCTTAACAGGGGGCGGTAATTCACCCCTCCACTTT.

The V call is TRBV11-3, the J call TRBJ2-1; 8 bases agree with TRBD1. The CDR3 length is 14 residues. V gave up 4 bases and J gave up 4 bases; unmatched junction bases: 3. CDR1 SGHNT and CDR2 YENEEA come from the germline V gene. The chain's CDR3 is CASSWDRPYNEQFF. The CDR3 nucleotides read TGTGCCAGCAGCTGGGACAGGCCTTACAATGAGCAGTTCTTC.

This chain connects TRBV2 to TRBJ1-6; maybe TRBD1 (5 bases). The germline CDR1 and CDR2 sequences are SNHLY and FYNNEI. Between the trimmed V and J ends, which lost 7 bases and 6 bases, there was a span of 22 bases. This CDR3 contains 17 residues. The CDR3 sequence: CASNRDLEPGVNSPLHF. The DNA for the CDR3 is TGTGCCAGCAATCGGGACTTAGAACCCGGAGTTAATTCACCCCTCCACTTT.

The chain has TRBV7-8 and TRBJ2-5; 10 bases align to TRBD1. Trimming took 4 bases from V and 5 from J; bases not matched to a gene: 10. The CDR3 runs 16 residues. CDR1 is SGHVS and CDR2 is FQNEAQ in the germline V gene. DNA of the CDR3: TGTGCCAGCAGCTCGATGGACAGGGGGTCGTTGGAGACCCAGTACTTC. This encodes CASSSMDRGSLETQYF.

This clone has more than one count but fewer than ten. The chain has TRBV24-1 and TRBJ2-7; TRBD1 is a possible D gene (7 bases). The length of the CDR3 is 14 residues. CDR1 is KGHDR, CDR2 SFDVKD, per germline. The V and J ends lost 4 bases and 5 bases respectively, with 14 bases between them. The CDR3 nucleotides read TGTGCCACCAGTGACGCGCGGGACAGCCACGAGCAGTACTTC. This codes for CATSDARDSHEQYF.

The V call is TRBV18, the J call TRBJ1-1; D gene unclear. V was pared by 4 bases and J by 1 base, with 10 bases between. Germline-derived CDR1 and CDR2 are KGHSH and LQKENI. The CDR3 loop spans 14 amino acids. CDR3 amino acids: CASSLTGGNTEAFF. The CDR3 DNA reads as TGTGCCAGCTCACTAACTGGCGGGAACACTGAAGCTTTCTTT.

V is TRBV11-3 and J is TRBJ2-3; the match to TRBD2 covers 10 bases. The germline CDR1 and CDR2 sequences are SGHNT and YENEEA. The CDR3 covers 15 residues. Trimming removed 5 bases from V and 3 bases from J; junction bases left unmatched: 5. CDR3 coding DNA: TGTGCCAGCAGCGGAGCGGGGGGGCCAACAGATACGCAGTATTTT. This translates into CASSGAGGPTDTQYF.

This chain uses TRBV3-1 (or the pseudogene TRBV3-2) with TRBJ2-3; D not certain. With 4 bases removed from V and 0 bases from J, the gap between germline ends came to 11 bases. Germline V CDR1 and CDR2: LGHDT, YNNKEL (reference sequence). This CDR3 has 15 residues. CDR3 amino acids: CASSPSTPSTDTQYF. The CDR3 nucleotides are TGTGCCAGCAGCCCAAGTACTCCGAGCACAGATACGCAGTATTTT.

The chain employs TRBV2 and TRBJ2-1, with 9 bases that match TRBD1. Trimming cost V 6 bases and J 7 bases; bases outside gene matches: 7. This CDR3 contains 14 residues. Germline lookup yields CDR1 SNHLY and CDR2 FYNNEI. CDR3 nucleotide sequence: TGTGCCAGCAGCCGACGGACAGGGGAGAATGAGCAGTTCTTC. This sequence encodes CASSRRTGENEQFF. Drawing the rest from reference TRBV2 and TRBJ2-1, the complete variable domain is EPEVTQTPSHQVTQMGQEVILRCVPISNHLYFYWYRQILGQKVEFLVSFYNNEISEKSEIFDDQFSVERPDGSNFTLKIRSTKLEDSAMYFCASSRRTGENEQFFGPGTRLTVL.

CDR3 in amino acids: CASSLRGGDTEAFF. In DNA form, the CDR3 reads TGTGCCAGCAGCTTACGGGGAGGGGACACTGAAGCTTTCTTT. This sequence joins TRBV7-9 and TRBJ1-1; D perhaps matches TRBD1 (5 bases). The germline V gene encodes CDR1 SEHNR and CDR2 FQNEAQ (reference sequence). This CDR3 is built from 14 residues. Trimming left V 2 bases short and J 3 bases short, with 10 bases between.

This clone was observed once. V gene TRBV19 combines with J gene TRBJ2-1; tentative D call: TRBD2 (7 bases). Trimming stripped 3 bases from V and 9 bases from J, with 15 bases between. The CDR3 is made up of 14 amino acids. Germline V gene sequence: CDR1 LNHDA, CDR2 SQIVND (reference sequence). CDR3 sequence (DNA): TGTGCCAGTAGTATCCCAGAAAGGGGGGGTGAGCAGTTCTTC. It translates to CASSIPERGGEQFF.

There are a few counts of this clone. CDR3: CASSLDSNYGYTF. In DNA form, the CDR3 reads TGCGCCAGCAGCTTGGACAGCAACTATGGCTACACCTTC. The V call is TRBV5-1, the J call TRBJ1-2; D gene unclear. The CDR3 contains 13 residues. CDR1 SGHRS and CDR2 YFSETQ come from the germline V gene. The V end lost 0 bases, the J end lost 2 bases, and 5 bases lay between the germline ends.

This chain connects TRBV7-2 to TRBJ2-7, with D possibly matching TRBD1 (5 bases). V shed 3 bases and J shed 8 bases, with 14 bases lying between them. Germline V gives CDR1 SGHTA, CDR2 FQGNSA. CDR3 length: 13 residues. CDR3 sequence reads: CASSFSQDGQQYF. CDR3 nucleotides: TGTGCCAGCAGCTTTTCACAGGATGGCCAGCAGTACTTC.

In DNA, the CDR3 is TGTGCCAGCAGCTTGACAGGCTACGAGCAGTACTTC. This codes for CASSLTGYEQYF. This sequence joins TRBV7-2 and TRBJ2-7, with a possible D match to TRBD1 (6 bases). Germline V gene lookup returns CDR1 SGHTA and CDR2 FQGNSA. The CDR3 totals 12 residues. Between the trimmed V and J ends, which lost 3 bases and 3 bases, there was a span of 6 bases.

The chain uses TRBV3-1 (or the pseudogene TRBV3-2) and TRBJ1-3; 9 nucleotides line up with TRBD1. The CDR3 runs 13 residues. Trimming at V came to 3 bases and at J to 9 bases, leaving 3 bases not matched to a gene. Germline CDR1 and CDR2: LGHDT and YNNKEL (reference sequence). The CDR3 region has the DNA TGTGCCAGCAGCCAGCTACAGGGGGCCACCATATATTTT. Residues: CASSQLQGATIYF.

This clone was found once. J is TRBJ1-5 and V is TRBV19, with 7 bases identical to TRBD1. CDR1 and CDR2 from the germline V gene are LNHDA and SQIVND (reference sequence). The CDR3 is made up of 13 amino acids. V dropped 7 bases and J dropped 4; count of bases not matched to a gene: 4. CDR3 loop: CASTTQGNQPQHF. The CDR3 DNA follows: TGTGCCAGTACCACACAGGGGAATCAGCCCCAGCATTTT.

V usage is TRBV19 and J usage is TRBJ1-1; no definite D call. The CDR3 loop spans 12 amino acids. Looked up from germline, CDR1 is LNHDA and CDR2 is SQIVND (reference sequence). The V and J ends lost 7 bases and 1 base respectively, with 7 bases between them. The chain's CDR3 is CASTWQNTEAFF. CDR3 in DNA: TGTGCCAGTACCTGGCAGAACACTGAAGCTTTCTTT.

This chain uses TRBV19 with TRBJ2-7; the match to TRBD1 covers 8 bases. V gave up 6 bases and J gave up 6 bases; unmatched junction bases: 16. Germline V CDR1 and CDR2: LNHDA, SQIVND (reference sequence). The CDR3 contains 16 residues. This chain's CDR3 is CASRSATAQGDGEQYF. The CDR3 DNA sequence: TGTGCCAGTAGGTCAGCGACGGCACAGGGGGACGGCGAGCAGTACTTC.

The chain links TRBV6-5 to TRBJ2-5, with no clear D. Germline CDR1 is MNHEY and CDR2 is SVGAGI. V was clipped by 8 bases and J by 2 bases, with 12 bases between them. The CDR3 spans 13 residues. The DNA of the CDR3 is TGTGCCAGCTCCGCCCGGGTTCAAGAGACCCAGTACTTC. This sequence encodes CASSARVQETQYF.

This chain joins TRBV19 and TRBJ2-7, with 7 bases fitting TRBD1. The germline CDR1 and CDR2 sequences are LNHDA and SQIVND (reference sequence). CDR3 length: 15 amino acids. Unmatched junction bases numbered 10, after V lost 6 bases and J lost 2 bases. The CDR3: CASRSPRDSAYEQYF. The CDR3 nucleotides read TGTGCCAGTAGGAGCCCCCGGGACAGTGCCTACGAGCAGTACTTC.